This T cell receptor (beta chain) was documented in a study of tumor-infiltrating lymphocytes in oesophageal squamous cell carcinoma. One entry per CDR3 protein results from TCRdb running MiXCR on the PCR reads. The sample gives over 10,000 distinct CDR3 sequences, around 60% of which show up once; approximately 29% is in the top ten. Material: esophageal tumor tissue. This clonotype was obtained from a female donor with esophageal squamous cell carcinoma.

For the CDR3, the DNA is TGTGCCAGCAGTGAAGGCGATCCTCATGAGCAGTTCTTC. Protein sequence: CASSEGDPHEQFF. The genes are TRBV6-5 and TRBJ2-3; D is uncertain. The DNA end is a closer match to TRBJ2-1, so the J assignment may be wrong. Germline assignment: CDR1 MNHEY and CDR2 SVGAGI. The CDR3 sequence is 13 residues long.